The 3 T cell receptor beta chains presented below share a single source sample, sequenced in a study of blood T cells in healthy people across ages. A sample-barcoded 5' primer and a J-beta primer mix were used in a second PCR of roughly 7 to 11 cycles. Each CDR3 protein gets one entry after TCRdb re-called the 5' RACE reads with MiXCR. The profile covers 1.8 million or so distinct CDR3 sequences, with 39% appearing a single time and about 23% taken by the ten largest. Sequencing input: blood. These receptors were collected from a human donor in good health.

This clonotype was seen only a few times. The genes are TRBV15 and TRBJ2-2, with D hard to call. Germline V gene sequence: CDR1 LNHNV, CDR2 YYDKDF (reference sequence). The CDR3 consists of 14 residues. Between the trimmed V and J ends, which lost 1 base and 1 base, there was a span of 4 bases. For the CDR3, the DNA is TGTGCCACCAGCAGAGCGGTGAACACCGGGGAGCTGTTTTTT. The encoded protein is CATSRAVNTGELFF.

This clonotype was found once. The CDR3 region is CASRIAGGLAGELFF. The CDR3 nucleotides read TGTGCCAGCAGGATAGCGGGGGGCTTGGCCGGGGAGCTGTTTTTT. The chain employs TRBV12-3 or TRBV12-4 and TRBJ2-2, with 10 bases lining up with TRBD2. The V gene end was trimmed by 6 bases and the J gene end by 6 bases; junction bases not matched to a gene: 7. The CDR3 is made up of 15 amino acids.

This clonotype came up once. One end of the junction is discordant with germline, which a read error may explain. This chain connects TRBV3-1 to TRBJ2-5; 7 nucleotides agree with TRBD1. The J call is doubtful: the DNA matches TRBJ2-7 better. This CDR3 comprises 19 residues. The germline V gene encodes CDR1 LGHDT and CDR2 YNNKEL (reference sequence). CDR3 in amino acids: CASSKDTKSPGQLTYEQYF. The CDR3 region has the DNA TGTGCCAGCAGCAAAGATACCAAATCACCGGGACAGCTAACCTACGAGCAGTACTTC.